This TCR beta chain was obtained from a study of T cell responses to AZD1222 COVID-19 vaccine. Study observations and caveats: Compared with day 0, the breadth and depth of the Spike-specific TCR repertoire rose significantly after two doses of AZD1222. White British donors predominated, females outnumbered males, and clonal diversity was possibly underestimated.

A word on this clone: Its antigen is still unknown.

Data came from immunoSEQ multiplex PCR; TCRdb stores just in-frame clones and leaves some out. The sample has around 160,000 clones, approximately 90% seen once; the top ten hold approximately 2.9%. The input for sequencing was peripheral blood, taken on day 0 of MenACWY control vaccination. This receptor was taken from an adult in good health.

CDR3 nucleotides: TGTGCCAGCAGTGAACCAGGCCCACAAGAGACCCAGTACTTC. Translated: CASSEPGPQETQYF. This chain uses TRBV6-1 with TRBJ2-5, with D hard to call. Trimming pared 2 bases from V and 2 bases from J, leaving 9 bases between. CDR1 MNHNS and CDR2 SASEGT come from the germline V gene. The CDR3 spans 14 residues.